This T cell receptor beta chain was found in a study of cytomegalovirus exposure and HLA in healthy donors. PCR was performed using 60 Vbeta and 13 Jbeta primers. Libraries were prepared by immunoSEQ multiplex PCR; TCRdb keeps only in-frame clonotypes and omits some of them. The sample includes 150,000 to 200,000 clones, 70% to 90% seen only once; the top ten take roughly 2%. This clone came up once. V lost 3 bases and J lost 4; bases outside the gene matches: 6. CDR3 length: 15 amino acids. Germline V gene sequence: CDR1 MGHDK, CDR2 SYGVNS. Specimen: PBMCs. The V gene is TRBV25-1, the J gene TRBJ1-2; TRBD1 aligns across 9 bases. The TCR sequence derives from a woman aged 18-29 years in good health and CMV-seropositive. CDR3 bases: TGTGCCAGCAGTGATGGGACAGGGCCGGGCTATGGCTACACCTTC. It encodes CASSDGTGPGYGYTF.